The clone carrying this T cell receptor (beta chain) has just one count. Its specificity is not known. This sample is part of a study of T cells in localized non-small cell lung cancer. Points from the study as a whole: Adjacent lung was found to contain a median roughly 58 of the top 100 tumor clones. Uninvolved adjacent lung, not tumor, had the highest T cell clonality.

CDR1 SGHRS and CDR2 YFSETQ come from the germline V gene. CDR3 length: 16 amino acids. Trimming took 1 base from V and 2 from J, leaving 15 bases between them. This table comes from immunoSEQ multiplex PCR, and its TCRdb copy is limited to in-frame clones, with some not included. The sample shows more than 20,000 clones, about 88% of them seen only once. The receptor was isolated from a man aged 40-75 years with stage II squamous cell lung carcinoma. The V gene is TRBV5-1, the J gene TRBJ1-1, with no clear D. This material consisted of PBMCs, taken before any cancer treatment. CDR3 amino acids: CASSLWQAGGNTEAFF. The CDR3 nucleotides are TGCGCCAGCAGCTTGTGGCAAGCAGGAGGTAACACTGAAGCTTTCTTT.